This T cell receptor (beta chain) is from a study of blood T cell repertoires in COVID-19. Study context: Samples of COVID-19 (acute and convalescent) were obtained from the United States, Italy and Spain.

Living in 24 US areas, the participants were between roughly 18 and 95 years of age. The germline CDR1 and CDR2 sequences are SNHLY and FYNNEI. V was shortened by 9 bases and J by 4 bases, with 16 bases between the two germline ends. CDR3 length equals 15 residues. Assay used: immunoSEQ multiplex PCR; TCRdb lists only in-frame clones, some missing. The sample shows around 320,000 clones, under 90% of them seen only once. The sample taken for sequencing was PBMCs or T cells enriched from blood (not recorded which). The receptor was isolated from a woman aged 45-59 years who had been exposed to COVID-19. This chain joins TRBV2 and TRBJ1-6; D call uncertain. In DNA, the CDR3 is TGTGCCAGTAGCGTGGCGACCGGATATAATTCACCCCTCCACTTT. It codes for CASSVATGYNSPLHF.